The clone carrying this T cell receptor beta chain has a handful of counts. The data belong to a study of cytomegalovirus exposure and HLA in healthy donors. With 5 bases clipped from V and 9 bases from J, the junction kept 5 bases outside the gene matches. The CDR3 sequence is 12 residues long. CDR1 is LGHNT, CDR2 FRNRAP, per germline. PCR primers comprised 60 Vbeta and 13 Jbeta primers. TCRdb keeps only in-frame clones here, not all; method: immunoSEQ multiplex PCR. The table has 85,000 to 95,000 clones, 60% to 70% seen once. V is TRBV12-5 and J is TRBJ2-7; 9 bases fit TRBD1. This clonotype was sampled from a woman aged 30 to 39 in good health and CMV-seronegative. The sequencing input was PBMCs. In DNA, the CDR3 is TGTGCTAGTGGTAGGGACAGGGCGGGGCAGTACTTC. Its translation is CASGRDRAGQYF.